This TCR beta chain was identified in a study of cytomegalovirus exposure and HLA in healthy donors. Study in general: Roughly 80% of 398 genotyped donors fell in the Caucasian-associated ancestry cluster. Notes on the study in general: Earlier findings revealed that most TCR beta V segments proved productive either about 90% or about 30% of the time. Most CMV-associated TCR beta chains appeared HLA-restricted in a later analysis.

In regard to this clone: Its antigen remains unknown.

Germline CDR1 SGHVS, CDR2 FQNEAQ. V gave up 2 bases and J gave up 5 bases; unmatched junction bases: 7. CDR3 size: 16 residues. The PCR was carried out with 60 Vbeta primers and 13 Jbeta primers. The data were produced by immunoSEQ multiplex PCR, yet TCRdb's version contains in-frame clones alone and is incomplete. The data show 100,000 to 150,000 clones, roughly 71% seen once. V is TRBV7-8 and J is TRBJ2-3, with 10 positions matching TRBD2. Sequencing used PBMCs. This receptor was identified in a woman aged 45-59 years in good health and CMV-seropositive. The DNA for the CDR3 is TGTGCCAGCAGCTTATCGAGCGGGGGGGCCGGAGATACGCAGTATTTT. Its protein product is CASSLSSGGAGDTQYF.